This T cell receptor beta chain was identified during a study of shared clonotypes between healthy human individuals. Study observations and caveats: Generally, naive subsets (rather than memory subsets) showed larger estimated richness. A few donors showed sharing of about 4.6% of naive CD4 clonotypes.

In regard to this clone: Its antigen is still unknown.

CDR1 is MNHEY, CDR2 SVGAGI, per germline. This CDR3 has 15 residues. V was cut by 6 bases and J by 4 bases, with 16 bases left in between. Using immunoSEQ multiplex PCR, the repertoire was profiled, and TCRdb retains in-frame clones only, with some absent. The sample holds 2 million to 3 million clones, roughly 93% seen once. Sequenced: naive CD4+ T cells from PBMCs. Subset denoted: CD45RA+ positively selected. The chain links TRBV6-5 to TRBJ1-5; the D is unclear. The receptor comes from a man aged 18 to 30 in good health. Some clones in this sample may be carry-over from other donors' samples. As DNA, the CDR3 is TGTGCCAGCAGCCAATCCGGGTCTAGAAATCAGCCCCAGCATTTT. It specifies CASSQSGSRNQPQHF.